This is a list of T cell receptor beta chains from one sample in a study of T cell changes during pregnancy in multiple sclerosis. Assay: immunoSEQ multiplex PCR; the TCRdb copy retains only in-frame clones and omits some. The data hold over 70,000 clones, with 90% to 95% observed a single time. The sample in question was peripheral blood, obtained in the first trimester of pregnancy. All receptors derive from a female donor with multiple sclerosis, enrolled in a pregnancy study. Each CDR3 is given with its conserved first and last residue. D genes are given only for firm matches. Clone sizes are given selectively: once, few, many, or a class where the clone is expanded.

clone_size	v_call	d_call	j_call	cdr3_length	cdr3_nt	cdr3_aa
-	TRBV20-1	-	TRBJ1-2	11	TGCAGTGCTAGACAGGGCTATGGCTACACCTTC	CSARQGYGYTF
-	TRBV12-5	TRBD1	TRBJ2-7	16	TGTGCTAGTGGTTTGGTAACCTGGACAGGGTCCTACGAGCAGTACTTC	CASGLVTWTGSYEQYF
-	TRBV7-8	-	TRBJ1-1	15	TGTGCCAGCAGCACCCCAATGGCCGGGGACACTGAAGCTTTCTTT	CASSTPMAGDTEAFF
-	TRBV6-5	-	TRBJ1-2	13	TGTGCCAGCAGTCCTCCGGGGAACTATGGCTACACCTTC	CASSPPGNYGYTF
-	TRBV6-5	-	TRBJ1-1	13	TGTGCCAGCAGTGGGTACAGGGCGGCTGAAGCTTTCTTT	CASSGYRAAEAFF
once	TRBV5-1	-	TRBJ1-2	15	TGCGCCAGCAGGCCATTGGTAGAGATTAACTATGGCTACACCTTC	CASRPLVEINYGYTF
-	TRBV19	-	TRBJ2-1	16	TGTGCCAGTCGGCCCTCAAGGGGTTTCTCCTACAATGAGCAGTTCTTC	CASRPSRGFSYNEQFF
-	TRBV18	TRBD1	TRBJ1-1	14	TGTGCCAGCTCACGGACAGGGTGGGACACTGAAGCTTTCTTT	CASSRTGWDTEAFF
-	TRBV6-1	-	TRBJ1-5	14	TGTGCCAGCAGTGAAATTGGAGGGTATCAGCCCCAGCATTTT	CASSEIGGYQPQHF
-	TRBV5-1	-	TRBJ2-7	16	TGCGCCAGCAGCTTGGGATCTCTGGGGGCCTCCTACGAGCAGTACTTC	CASSLGSLGASYEQYF
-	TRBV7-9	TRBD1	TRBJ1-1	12	TGTGCCAGTCTACAGGGGGGCACTGAAGCTTTCTTT	CASLQGGTEAFF
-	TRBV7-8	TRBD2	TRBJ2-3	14	TGTGCCAGCATGGCGGGGGTTGGCACAGATACGCAGTATTTT	CASMAGVGTDTQYF
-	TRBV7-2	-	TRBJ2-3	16	TGTGCCAGCAGCCCCGTGGTAGGGGGTGTGACAGATACGCAGTATTTT	CASSPVVGGVTDTQYF
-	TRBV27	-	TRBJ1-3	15	TGTGCCAGCGCCGACAGCCCTCTCTCTGGAAACACCATATATTTT	CASADSPLSGNTIYF
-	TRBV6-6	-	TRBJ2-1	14	TGTGCCAGCAGTTACTCGAGGGTTTACAATGAGCAGTTCTTC	CASSYSRVYNEQFF
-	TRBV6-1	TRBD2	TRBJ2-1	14	TGTGCCAGCAGTGAGAGCGGGGGGGCCGGGGAGCAGTTCTTC	CASSESGGAGEQFF
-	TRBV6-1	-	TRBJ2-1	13	TGTGCCAGCAGTGAGACGGGCTACAATGAGCAGTTCTTC	CASSETGYNEQFF
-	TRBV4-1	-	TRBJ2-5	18	TGCGCCAGCAGCCAAGCTGACGGGGGAGGGGGAAGAAGTGAGACCCAGTACTTC	CASSQADGGGGRSETQYF
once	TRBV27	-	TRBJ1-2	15	TGTGCCAGCAGTTTAACACAGGCTGGGCGTTATGGCTACACCTTC	CASSLTQAGRYGYTF
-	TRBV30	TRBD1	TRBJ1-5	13	TGTGCCTGGAGTGCTACAGGGGATCAGCCCCAGCATTTT	CAWSATGDQPQHF
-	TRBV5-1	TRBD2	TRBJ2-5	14	TGCGCCAGCAGCTTGGGGACTAGCGGGGGAACCCAGTACTTC	CASSLGTSGGTQYF
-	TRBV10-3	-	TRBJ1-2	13	TGTGCCATCAGGGGGGGTCAACTTGAAGGCTACACCTTC	CAIRGGQLEGYTF
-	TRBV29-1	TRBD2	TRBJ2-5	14	TGCAGCGGAGGAACTTTAGCGGGGGGGTGGACCCAGTACTTC	CSGGTLAGGWTQYF
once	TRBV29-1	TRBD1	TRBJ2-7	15	TGCAGCGTTGATCTTACGGGACAGGGTACCCACGAGCAGTACTTC	CSVDLTGQGTHEQYF
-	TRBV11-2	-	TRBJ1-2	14	TGTGCCAGCAGCTTAAGAGCGGGGGTGAGTGGCTACACCTTC	CASSLRAGVSGYTF
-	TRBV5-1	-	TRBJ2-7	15	TGCGCCAGCAGAGGCAATGCACCCACAGGGTCCGAGCAGTACTTC	CASRGNAPTGSEQYF
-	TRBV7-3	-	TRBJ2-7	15	TGTGCCAGCAGCTTAACGGGGGGGCATTTCTACGAGCAGTACTTC	CASSLTGGHFYEQYF
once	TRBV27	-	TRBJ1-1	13	TGTGCCAGCAGTTGGGGGGTTTTGACTGAAGCTTTCTTT	CASSWGVLTEAFF
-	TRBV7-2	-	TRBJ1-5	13	TGTGCCAGCAGCGCGGGGACCAATCAGCCCCAGCATTTT	CASSAGTNQPQHF
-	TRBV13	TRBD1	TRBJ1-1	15	TGTGCCAGCAGCTTAGAAACAGGGGGTAACACTGAAGCTTTCTTT	CASSLETGGNTEAFF
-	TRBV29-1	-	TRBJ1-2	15	TGCAGCGTTGAAGACGGCATTACGGGTAACTATGGCTACACCTTC	CSVEDGITGNYGYTF
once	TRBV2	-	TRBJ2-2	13	TGTGCCAGCAGTGAAACGAGCACCGGGGAGCTGTTTTTT	CASSETSTGELFF